These 22 T cell receptor beta chains were all obtained from the same sample, sequenced in a study of human T cells and chemical hapten exposure. TCRdb called the RACE reads again in MiXCR, with one record for every CDR3 protein. The repertoire holds more than 30,000 distinct CDR3 sequences, with about 6.3% as singletons. Time point defined: patch test 1, 2 weeks after DPC sensitization. The treatment here: therapeutic diphenylcyclopropenone sensitization with weekly scalp DPC. It was unfractionated whole blood from which total RNA was extracted. Here the sequenced sample was whole blood, taken in connection with sensitization to the hapten diphenylcyclopropenone (DPC). The receptors shown here come from a young woman with alopecia areata. Some clones in this sample may be carry-over from other donors' samples.

This clonotype was seen repeatedly, ten times or more. V gene TRBV12-3 or TRBV12-4 combines with J gene TRBJ2-1; TRBD1 might be the D (6 bases). Trimming removed 3 bases from V and 9 bases from J, with 12 bases in between. CDR3 length equals 13 residues. This CDR3 reads CASSFLGGAEQFF. The CDR3 DNA reads as TGTGCCAGCAGTTTTTTAGGGGGAGCTGAGCAGTTCTTC.

A note on this clonotype: One end of the junction varies from germline; a read error may be responsible. The V call is TRBV5-6, the J call TRBJ2-5; the D gene is possibly TRBD1 (5 bases). This CDR3 comprises 16 residues. Germline V CDR1 and CDR2: SGHDT, YYEEEE. CDR3 loop: CASSRLLRAYQETQYF. Here the CDR3 DNA reads TGTGCCAGCAGCCGCCTACTCAGGGCCTACCAGGAGACCCAGTACTTC.

The rearrangement links TRBV4-1 to TRBJ2-4, with TRBD2 identical over 9 bases. The CDR3 covers 18 residues. V lost 0 bases and J lost 5; bases outside the gene matches: 11. Germline CDR1 is MGHRA and CDR2 is YSYEKL. The CDR3 loop reads CASSQDPRASGVENIQYF. CDR3 nucleotide sequence: TGCGCCAGCAGCCAAGATCCCCGGGCTAGCGGGGTAGAAAACATTCAGTACTTC.

This clonotype has at least ten counts. The chain links TRBV12-3 or TRBV12-4 to TRBJ2-1, with D uncertain. Trimming took 6 bases from V and 1 from J, leaving 25 bases between them. CDR3 length equals 19 residues. Here the CDR3 DNA reads TGTGCCAGCAGCCCTTCTTTCATCTCCCAGGCGAAATCCTACAATGAGCAGTTCTTC. Its translation: CASSPSFISQAKSYNEQFF.

This clonotype showed up many times. The V call is TRBV6-4, the J call TRBJ2-2; 7 bases align to TRBD1. Germline loops: CDR1 MRHNA, CDR2 SNTAGT. This CDR3 has 14 amino acids. With V trimmed by 6 bases and J by 7 bases, 8 bases remained unmatched. The CDR3 here is CASSRDRDSGELFF. CDR3 nucleotides: TGTGCCAGCAGCAGAGACAGGGACAGCGGGGAGCTGTTTTTT.

This clonotype showed up just a few times. The chain carries TRBV29-1 and TRBJ2-7; 8 bases line up with TRBD1. Germline V gene data show CDR1 as SQVTM and CDR2 as ANQGSEA. The CDR3 runs 13 residues. V was clipped by 7 bases and J by 3 bases; unmatched bases: 8. DNA of the CDR3: TGCAGCGCCTCAGGGGGCGCGGGCTACGAGCAGTACTTC. Translation gives CSASGGAGYEQYF.

The chain couples TRBV6-1 to TRBJ2-2; 12 bases are shared with TRBD2. The CDR3 length is 19 residues. Germline CDR1 reads MNHNS; CDR2 reads SASEGT. The J segment lost 3 bases and the V segment lost 7 bases, leaving 15 bases of the junction unmatched. In DNA, the CDR3 is TGTGCCAGCACCTGGACTAGCGGGGACCTCGTGATGGACACCGGGGAGCTGTTTTTT. It translates to CASTWTSGDLVMDTGELFF.

This clonotype has a handful of counts. The V call is TRBV20-1, the J call TRBJ1-5; 9 bases map to TRBD1. Germline V lookup: CDR1 DFQATT, CDR2 SNEGSKA (reference sequence). The CDR3 sequence is 13 residues long. With V trimmed by 3 bases and J by 4 bases, 1 base remained unmatched. CDR3 nucleotides: TGCAGTGCTAGGGGGACAGGGAATCAGCCCCAGCATTTT. It translates to CSARGTGNQPQHF.

A few counts support this clonotype. The genes are TRBV11-1 and TRBJ1-1, with 9 bases aligning to TRBD1. Germline loops: CDR1 SGHAT, CDR2 FQDESV (reference sequence). V lost 8 bases, J lost 3 bases, and 4 bases stayed unmatched. This CDR3 is built from 13 residues. The CDR3: CASRQGVDTEAFF. CDR3 coding DNA: TGTGCCAGCCGACAGGGGGTAGACACTGAAGCTTTCTTT.

This clonotype was counted only a few times. The rearrangement uses TRBV9 and TRBJ1-1, with 8 bases aligning to TRBD1. The CDR3 extends over 18 amino acids. The germline V gene has CDR1 SGDLS and CDR2 YYNGEE. Losses at the gene ends were 4 bases for V and 0 bases for J; bases not matched to a gene: 14. The CDR3 protein is CASSPVDQGATVNTEAFF. The CDR3 DNA reads TGTGCCAGCAGCCCCGTGGACCAGGGGGCGACGGTGAACACTGAAGCTTTCTTT.

The table lists this clonotype with many counts. The chain carries TRBV24-1 and TRBJ1-1; a possible D gene is TRBD1 (6 bases). Trimming cost V 5 bases and J 4 bases, with 10 bases left between them. The CDR3 runs 13 residues. Germline values: CDR1 KGHDR, CDR2 SFDVKD. CDR3 loop: CATSGTETTEAFF. The CDR3 DNA reads TGTGCCACCAGTGGGACAGAGACCACTGAAGCTTTCTTT.

In this sample, this clonotype turned up many times. The rearrangement uses TRBV12-3 or TRBV12-4 and TRBJ1-1, with 7 bases aligning to TRBD1. CDR3 size: 15 residues. V gave up 7 bases and J gave up 4 bases; unmatched junction bases: 12. The CDR3 bases are TGTGCCAGCAACCCGCGAGGGGGCGGCTTCACTGAAGCTTTCTTT. It is translated as CASNPRGGGFTEAFF.

By share of the sample, this clonotype is medium-sized (0.01 to 0.1%). The V call is TRBV7-2, the J call TRBJ2-3; perhaps TRBD1 as D (6 bases). Between the trimmed V and J ends, which lost 4 bases and 1 base, there was a span of 15 bases. Germline V lookup: CDR1 SGHTA, CDR2 FQGNSA. This CDR3 has 16 residues. This chain's CDR3 is CASSSFPRGGTDTQYF. The CDR3, as DNA: TGTGCCAGCAGCTCTTTTCCCAGGGGTGGCACAGATACGCAGTATTTT.

This clonotype was detected many times. The rearrangement uses TRBV6-5 and TRBJ2-5, with a possible D match to TRBD1 (5 bases). The germline V and J ends were trimmed by 6 bases and 4 bases, with 12 bases remaining between them. From germline, CDR1 is MNHEY and CDR2 SVGAGI. The CDR3 covers 13 residues. CDR3 nucleotides: TGTGCCAGCAGCCCAGGGATCGCAGAGACCCAGTACTTC. Its translation is CASSPGIAETQYF.

This clonotype appeared many times. The chain recombines TRBV7-2 with TRBJ2-1; TRBD2 might be the D (5 bases). This CDR3 is built from 14 residues. Germline V gene sequence: CDR1 SGHTA, CDR2 FQGNSA. V was clipped by 0 bases and J by 5 bases, with 8 bases between them. CDR3 sequence (DNA): TGTGCCAGCAGCTTAGCTTTCGGGAACAATGAGCAGTTCTTC. It specifies CASSLAFGNNEQFF.

V and J are TRBV28 and TRBJ2-3; tentative D call: TRBD2 (5 bases). The germline gives CDR1 MDHEN, CDR2 SYDVKM. The CDR3 totals 14 residues. V lost 3 bases and J lost 3, with 10 bases in between. The CDR3 region is CASSFTRSTDTQYF. In DNA form, the CDR3 reads TGTGCCAGCAGTTTCACTAGATCGACAGATACGCAGTATTTT. Together with reference TRBV28 and TRBJ2-3, the CDR3 gives the full variable domain: DVKVTQSSRYLVKRTGEKVFLECVQDMDHENMFWYRQDPGLGLRLIYFSYDVKMKEKGDIPEGYSVSREKKERFSLILESASTNQTSMYLCASSFTRSTDTQYFGPGTRLTVL.

This clonotype was picked up many times. V and J are TRBV9 and TRBJ2-2; D call uncertain. The CDR3 is 15 amino acids. Looked up from germline, CDR1 is SGDLS and CDR2 is YYNGEE. Trimming pared 3 bases from V and 0 bases from J, leaving 9 bases between. The CDR3: CASSEPGTNTGELFF. Here the CDR3 DNA reads TGTGCCAGCAGCGAACCTGGGACGAACACCGGGGAGCTGTTTTTT.

The chain combines TRBV6-1 with TRBJ1-5; possible D gene TRBD1, 5 bases. Germline V lookup: CDR1 MNHNS, CDR2 SASEGT. CDR3 length: 15 residues. The V and J ends lost 6 bases and 2 bases respectively, with 14 bases between them. This CDR3 is CASRGVVDGNQPQHF. The CDR3 region has the DNA TGTGCCAGCAGGGGGGTCGTGGATGGCAATCAGCCCCAGCATTTT.

This clonotype was counted at least ten times. The V call is TRBV14, the J call TRBJ1-1; TRBD1 is a possible D gene (5 bases). The CDR3 runs 13 residues. V gave up 1 base and J gave up 11 bases, with 14 bases separating them. The V gene's germline CDR1 is SGHDN and CDR2 FVKESK. The CDR3 here is CASSQAGTGGAFF. The CDR3 DNA sequence: TGTGCCAGCAGCCAAGCAGGGACCGGTGGGGCTTTCTTT. Full variable domain (outside the CDR3, taken from reference TRBV14 and TRBJ1-1): EAGVTQFPSHSVIEKGQTVTLRCDPISGHDNLYWYRRVMGKEIKFLLHFVKESKQDESGMPNNRFLAERTGGTYSTLKVQPAELEDSGVYFCASSQAGTGGAFFGQGTRLTVV.

The gene calls are TRBV5-1 and TRBJ2-1, with no clear D. The germline V gene encodes CDR1 SGHRS and CDR2 YFSETQ. With 3 bases removed from V and 8 bases from J, the gap between germline ends came to 12 bases. The CDR3 length is 13 residues. In DNA form, the CDR3 reads TGCGCCAGCAGCTCTGGATTCGGCGATGAGCAGTTCTTC. It encodes CASSSGFGDEQFF.

This clonotype has only a few counts. CDR3 bases: TGTGCCAGCAGTATGACAGGGTACACTCAGCCCCAGCATTTT. It translates to CASSMTGYTQPQHF. This chain connects TRBV12-3 or TRBV12-4 to TRBJ1-5; 7 bases are shared with TRBD1. Trimming removed 5 bases from V and 6 bases from J; junction bases left unmatched: 7. This CDR3 has 14 residues.

The chain joins TRBV28 to TRBJ2-3; D is undetermined. V lost 4 bases, J lost 1 base, and 6 bases lay in between. The CDR3 is made up of 13 amino acids. Germline assignment: CDR1 MDHEN and CDR2 SYDVKM. CDR3 protein: CASSSSRTDTQYF. CDR3 DNA sequence: TGTGCCAGCAGTTCCAGCCGCACAGATACGCAGTATTTT.